What follows describes a single TCR beta chain. The CDR3 covers 13 residues. V was shortened by 3 bases and J by 5 bases, with 11 bases between the two germline ends. CDR1 KGHSH and CDR2 LQKENI come from the germline V gene. These data come from a study of blood T cell repertoires in COVID-19. About the research overall: PBMCs, B-cell-depleted T cells, or T cells were the source of the cDNA or gDNA that made up the material.

In the original analysis: Reference gene primers were amplified, and this amplification served to estimate nucleated cell counts. Profiled with immunoSEQ multiplex PCR; TCRdb holds only in-frame clones, not every one. V and J calls and clone size are given by that table; D and trimming were obtained from the DNA. The table shows 200,000 or so clones, with about 79% occurring only once. The chain joins TRBV18 to TRBJ2-7; TRBD2 is a possible D gene (5 bases). Sample: peripheral blood. The source is a man aged 35 to 55 who had recovered from COVID-19. CDR3 protein: CASSPRREHEQYF. The CDR3 DNA is TGTGCCAGCTCACCGAGAAGGGAGCACGAGCAGTACTTC. Looking up the rest from reference TRBV18 and TRBJ2-7 gives the full variable domain: NAGVMQNPRHLVRRRGQEARLRCSPMKGHSHVYWYRQLPEEGLKFMVYLQKENIIDESGMPKERFSAEFPKEGPSILRIQQVVRGDSAAYFCASSPRREHEQYFGPGTRLTVT.